These 14 T cell receptor beta chains were all obtained from the same sample, sequenced in a study of shared T cell receptors in the human thymus. Sequencing used immunoSEQ multiplex PCR; TCRdb keeps in-frame clones, though not all of them. This table has more than 550,000 clones, roughly 85% appearing once. These same records also appear under a second study, on human thymus T cells.

What was sequenced was thymocytes. The receptors were gathered from a girl under three years old with a congenital heart defect.

The sample holds one count of this clone. The chain couples TRBV11-2 to TRBJ1-2; D is unclear. The V and J ends lost 5 bases and 2 bases respectively, with 21 bases between them. This CDR3 is 17 amino acids long. The germline CDR1 and CDR2 sequences are SGHAT and FQNNGV. The CDR3 is CASSGSGRGIGNYGYTF. The CDR3 DNA is TGTGCCAGCAGCGGAAGCGGGCGGGGAATTGGGAACTATGGCTACACCTTC.

The chain couples TRBV11-3 to TRBJ2-7, with TRBD2 as a possible D gene (6 bases). The germline CDR1 and CDR2 sequences are SGHNT and YENEEA. The CDR3 has 15 amino acids. V lost 4 bases to trimming and J lost 4 bases, with 17 bases between them. Here the CDR3 reads CASSYTAGGVYEQYF. The CDR3 DNA sequence: TGTGCCAGCAGCTATACGGCGGGCGGGGTATACGAGCAGTACTTC.

J is TRBJ1-5 and V is TRBV2; possible D gene TRBD1, 6 bases. The V and J ends lost 4 bases and 0 bases respectively, with 19 bases between them. From germline, CDR1 is SNHLY and CDR2 FYNNEI. The CDR3 is 18 residues long. CDR3 in amino acids: CASSGDRLISRSNQPQHF. In DNA form, the CDR3 reads TGTGCCAGCAGTGGCGACAGGCTGATTAGTCGTAGCAATCAGCCCCAGCATTTT.

In its sample, this clone was seen once. V and J are TRBV19 and TRBJ2-1; 9 bases map to TRBD2. In germline, CDR1 is LNHDA, CDR2 SQIVND (reference sequence). CDR3 length: 15 amino acids. With V trimmed by 5 bases and J by 10 bases, 12 bases remained unmatched. In nucleotides, the CDR3 is TGTGCCAGTAGTTCAGTAGCGGGGGCCCGGGGGGAGCAGTTCTTC. It specifies CASSSVAGARGEQFF.

The chain is built from TRBV9 and TRBJ1-1, with D possibly TRBD1 on 5 matching bases. The CDR3 consists of 18 residues. V was pared by 0 bases and J by 0 bases, with 18 bases between. Germline-derived CDR1 and CDR2 are SGDLS and YYNGEE. The CDR3 nucleotides are TGTGCCAGCAGCGTAGCAAAACCGGGGGGACCCCTGAACACTGAAGCTTTCTTT. Its protein product is CASSVAKPGGPLNTEAFF.

This clone was seen once. One end of the junction varies from germline; a read error may be responsible. This specimen includes other DNA sequences encoding the same CDR3. The V gene is TRBV18, the J gene TRBJ1-6, with 9 bases lining up with TRBD1. Looked up from germline, CDR1 is KGHSH and CDR2 is LQKENI. The CDR3 length is 18 residues. This CDR3 reads CASSPRDRADLTNSPLHF. CDR3 nucleotides: TGTGCCAGCTCGCCACGGGACAGGGCAGACTTGACGAATTCACCCCTCCACTTT.

In regard to this clone: At one of its ends the junction is not consistent with the germline gene, which may arise from a read error. The V call is TRBV6-1, the J call TRBJ1-2; no clear D. In germline, CDR1 is MNHNS, CDR2 SASEGT. This CDR3 comprises 12 residues. CDR3 sequence (DNA): TGTGCCGGCAGTGAAAAGTTCAGAGGCTACACCTTC. This sequence encodes CAGSEKFRGYTF.

The CDR3 spells CASTERGVQETQYF. The CDR3 DNA is TGTGCCAGTACCGAGCGGGGGGTCCAAGAGACCCAGTACTTC. J is TRBJ2-5 and V is TRBV19; 9 bases line up with TRBD2. Germline loops: CDR1 LNHDA, CDR2 SQIVND (reference sequence). This CDR3 comprises 14 residues. V shed 7 bases, J shed 1 base, and the junction held 4 bases outside the gene matches.

V gene TRBV5-5 combines with J gene TRBJ2-2; D perhaps matches TRBD1 (6 bases). The CDR3 loop spans 14 amino acids. V dropped 6 bases and J dropped 0 bases, with 9 bases sitting between them. Germline CDR1 SGHKS, CDR2 YYEKEE (reference sequence). The CDR3 DNA is TGTGCCAGCATCCGGACAGCGAACACCGGGGAGCTGTTTTTT. This translates into CASIRTANTGELFF.

Only a few counts were recorded for this clone. The V call is TRBV5-8, the J call TRBJ1-5; perhaps TRBD1 as D (6 bases). The CDR3 sequence is 14 residues long. V lost 4 bases and J 5 bases, leaving 13 bases between the germline ends. CDR1 SGHTS and CDR2 YDEGEE come from the germline V gene. CDR3 region: CASSPLEGDQPQHF. DNA of the CDR3: TGTGCCAGCAGCCCCCTCGAGGGGGATCAGCCCCAGCATTTT.

The chain couples TRBV5-6 to TRBJ1-5; 7 positions agree with TRBD1. V was pared by 0 bases and J by 0 bases, with 9 bases of the junction left unmatched. The germline V gene has CDR1 SGHDT and CDR2 YYEEEE. This CDR3 has 18 residues. The CDR3 nucleotides read TGTGCCAGCAGCTTGGGCCGCCTGACAGGGTATAGCAATCAGCCCCAGCATTTT. Translated: CASSLGRLTGYSNQPQHF.

The chain employs TRBV5-1 and TRBJ1-1; D may be TRBD1 (6 bases). The CDR3 is made up of 13 amino acids. V lost 6 bases to trimming and J lost 0 bases, with 9 bases between them. Germline CDR1 is SGHRS and CDR2 is YFSETQ. CDR3 in amino acids: CASMGDMNTEAFF. CDR3 DNA sequence: TGCGCCAGCATGGGGGACATGAACACTGAAGCTTTCTTT.

The J gene is TRBJ1-6, the V gene TRBV5-1; D not certain. This CDR3 is built from 16 residues. Trimming cost V 2 bases and J 0 bases, with 9 bases left between them. Germline loops: CDR1 SGHRS, CDR2 YFSETQ. CDR3 DNA: TGCGCCAGCAGCTTTGGTCGGAGCTCCTATAATTCACCCCTCCACTTT. Its protein product is CASSFGRSSYNSPLHF. The full variable domain, with the rest looked up from reference TRBV5-1 and TRBJ1-6, is KAGVTQTPRYLIKTRGQQVTLSCSPISGHRSVSWYQQTPGQGLQFLFEYFSETQRNKGNFPGRFSGRQFSNSRSEMNVSTLELGDSALYLCASSFGRSSYNSPLHFGNGTRLTVT.

This sequence joins TRBV4-1 and TRBJ1-5, with no clear D. The V end was cut by 0 bases, the J end by 0 bases, with 27 bases between. CDR3 length: 22 residues. Germline V lookup: CDR1 MGHRA, CDR2 YSYEKL. Here the CDR3 DNA reads TGCGCCAGCAGCCAAGATGGCCGGGGATCGGGCAGACGAAACCTTAGCAATCAGCCCCAGCATTTT. It is translated as CASSQDGRGSGRRNLSNQPQHF.